The 30 T cell receptor beta chains listed next were all sequenced from one sample in a study of blood T cell repertoires in COVID-19. Generated by immunoSEQ multiplex PCR, the TCRdb table keeps only in-frame clones and is missing some. The repertoire holds 140,000 to 150,000 clones, with about 91% as singletons. The sample consisted of peripheral blood. The receptor set was obtained from a woman aged 45-59 years with acute or convalescent COVID-19.

The chain carries TRBV18 and TRBJ1-1; 8 positions match TRBD1. V was clipped by 3 bases and J by 4 bases; unmatched bases: 7. This CDR3 is 15 amino acids long. CDR1 is KGHSH, CDR2 LQKENI, per germline. CDR3 residues: CASSPQSTGGTEAFF. The CDR3 bases are TGTGCCAGCTCACCGCAGAGCACAGGGGGCACTGAAGCTTTCTTT.

The chain carries TRBV9 and TRBJ2-4, with D possibly being TRBD1 (5 bases). The V and J ends lost 4 bases and 1 base respectively, with 12 bases between them. CDR1 and CDR2 (germline): SGDLS, YYNGEE. CDR3 length: 15 amino acids. CDR3 in amino acids: CASSSRHRAKNIQYF. The CDR3 nucleotides read TGTGCCAGCAGCTCCCGACACAGGGCCAAAAACATTCAGTACTTC.

The rearrangement uses TRBV30 and TRBJ1-4; no clear D. The length of the CDR3 is 14 residues. The germline V gene encodes CDR1 GTSNPN and CDR2 SVGIG (reference sequence). Trimming removed 1 base from V and 0 bases from J, with 6 bases in between. CDR3: CAWSGAATNEKLFF. In nucleotides, the CDR3 is TGTGCCTGGAGTGGGGCCGCAACTAATGAAAAACTGTTTTTT.

The gene calls are TRBV28 and TRBJ1-2; D is perhaps TRBD1 (6 bases). Germline loops: CDR1 MDHEN, CDR2 SYDVKM. Trimming took off 8 bases at V and 8 bases at J, with 21 bases between the two ends. The CDR3 is 14 amino acids. The CDR3 loop reads CASRLAGARWGYTF. The CDR3 coding sequence is TGTGCCAGCCGCCTGGCAGGGGCAAGGTGGGGCTACACCTTC.

The chain recombines TRBV3-1 (or the pseudogene TRBV3-2) with TRBJ2-1; D not certain. The CDR3 runs 15 residues. V was clipped by 4 bases and J by 7 bases, with 17 bases between them. Germline CDR1 is LGHDT and CDR2 is YNNKEL (reference sequence). CDR3 sequence reads: CASSPSRQVYNEQFF. The CDR3 region has the DNA TGTGCCAGCAGCCCCTCCCGACAAGTCTATAATGAGCAGTTCTTC.

The rearrangement links TRBV5-1 to TRBJ2-6, with D perhaps TRBD1 (5 bases). The CDR3 runs to 18 residues. Germline values: CDR1 SGHRS, CDR2 YFSETQ. The V and J ends lost 2 bases and 0 bases respectively, with 15 bases between them. DNA for the CDR3: TGCGCCAGCAGCTTAGACAGCCCAAGGTCCTCTGGGGCCAACGTCCTGACTTTC. It codes for CASSLDSPRSSGANVLTF.

V gene TRBV4-1 combines with J gene TRBJ2-7; 8 nucleotides agree with TRBD1. The CDR3 loop spans 15 amino acids. Losses at the gene ends were 2 bases for V and 5 bases for J; bases not matched to a gene: 8. The germline gives CDR1 MGHRA, CDR2 YSYEKL. CDR3 residues: CASSQTQTGVHEQYF. CDR3 DNA sequence: TGCGCCAGCAGCCAAACCCAGACAGGGGTTCACGAGCAGTACTTC.

The chain employs TRBV6-5 and TRBJ1-1; D perhaps matches TRBD1 (5 bases). Germline V gives CDR1 MNHEY, CDR2 SVGAGI. The CDR3 loop spans 14 amino acids. The V end lost 0 bases, the J end lost 4 bases, and 9 bases lay between the germline ends. CDR3 loop: CASSYSGGGTEAFF. CDR3 sequence (DNA): TGTGCCAGCAGTTACTCGGGGGGAGGCACTGAAGCTTTCTTT.

This rearrangement joins TRBV9 to TRBJ2-1; D remains ambiguous. V lost 5 bases and J 0 bases, leaving 3 bases between the germline ends. Germline CDR1 SGDLS, CDR2 YYNGEE. The CDR3 loop spans 12 amino acids. CDR3 nucleotide sequence: TGTGCCAGCAGGAGCTCCTACAATGAGCAGTTCTTC. The encoded protein is CASRSSYNEQFF.

Only one count was recorded for this clone. This sequence joins TRBV20-1 and TRBJ1-6; no reliable D call. CDR3 size: 12 residues. Germline loops: CDR1 DFQATT, CDR2 SNEGSKA (reference sequence). The V end was cut by 3 bases, the J end by 12 bases, with 12 bases between. The CDR3 protein is CSASSRELPLHF. The CDR3 bases are TGCAGTGCTAGTTCGCGGGAATTACCCCTCCACTTT.

The chain employs TRBV9 and TRBJ2-7, with D maybe TRBD2 (6 bases). V dropped 4 bases and J dropped 5 bases, with 19 bases sitting between them. The CDR3 is 15 amino acids. Germline V gene sequence: CDR1 SGDLS, CDR2 YYNGEE. The CDR3 nucleotides read TGTGCCAGCAGCCCAAACGCCGGGAGAGAGGACGAGCAGTACTTC. It codes for CASSPNAGREDEQYF. Full variable domain (rest looked up from reference TRBV9 and TRBJ2-7): DSGVTQTPKHLITATGQRVTLRCSPRSGDLSVYWYQQSLDQGLQFLIQYYNGEERAKGNILERFSAQQFPDLHSELNLSSLELGDSALYFCASSPNAGREDEQYFGPGTRLTVT.

The chain couples TRBV27 to TRBJ1-2; D is perhaps TRBD1 (5 bases). V shed 0 bases and J shed 0 bases, with 11 bases lying between them. This CDR3 has 16 residues. Germline V CDR1 and CDR2: MNHEY, SMNVEV (reference sequence). The CDR3 loop is CASSLSAGPTNYGYTF. The CDR3 DNA reads TGTGCCAGCAGTTTATCAGCAGGGCCTACTAACTATGGCTACACCTTC.

This chain links TRBV5-4 with TRBJ2-7; possibly TRBD2 for D (7 bases). Germline assignment: CDR1 SGHNT and CDR2 YYREEE (reference sequence). The CDR3 runs 14 residues. The V gene lost 2 bases and the J gene lost 4 bases, with 13 bases spanning the gap. CDR3 protein: CASSFGGGGYEQYF. As DNA, the CDR3 is TGTGCCAGCAGCTTCGGCGGGGGCGGATACGAGCAGTACTTC.

J is TRBJ1-6 and V is TRBV5-6; the match to TRBD1 covers 7 bases. V shed 0 bases, J shed 4 bases, and the junction held 1 base outside the gene matches. This CDR3 spans 15 amino acids. CDR1 and CDR2 (germline): SGHDT, YYEEEE. The CDR3 loop is CASSLGQGYNSPLHF. DNA of the CDR3: TGTGCCAGCAGCTTGGGACAGGGTTATAATTCACCCCTCCACTTT.

V usage is TRBV5-6 and J usage is TRBJ1-2, with D possibly matching TRBD1 (6 bases). The CDR3 totals 14 residues. Per germline, CDR1 SGHDT and CDR2 YYEEEE. Trimming took off 4 bases at V and 3 bases at J, with 13 bases between the two ends. In DNA, the CDR3 is TGTGCCAGCAGCCCATCACAGGGCTACTATGGCTACACCTTC. Its protein product is CASSPSQGYYGYTF.

This chain uses TRBV13 with TRBJ2-3, with D possibly matching TRBD1 (5 bases). Trimming pared 5 bases from V and 4 bases from J, leaving 13 bases between. CDR3 size: 14 residues. In germline, CDR1 is PRHDT, CDR2 FYEKMQ (reference sequence). The CDR3, as DNA: TGTGCCAGCAGCCTTGGAGTCAGGGCAGATACGCAGTATTTT. It is translated as CASSLGVRADTQYF.

V gene TRBV27 combines with J gene TRBJ2-1; TRBD2 agrees at 13 bases. Unmatched junction bases numbered 8, after V lost 6 bases and J lost 6 bases. CDR3 length equals 16 residues. Germline V gene data show CDR1 as MNHEY and CDR2 as SMNVEV (reference sequence). CDR3 sequence (DNA): TGTGCCAGCAGCCTCAGGGGGACTAGCGGGACCAATGAGCAGTTCTTC. The encoded protein is CASSLRGTSGTNEQFF.

The chain couples TRBV5-5 to TRBJ2-6; no firm D call. The V gene's germline CDR1 is SGHKS and CDR2 YYEKEE (reference sequence). V dropped 1 base and J dropped 0 bases, with 14 bases sitting between them. The CDR3 contains 18 residues. Here the CDR3 DNA reads TGTGCCAGCAGCTTGCGGTACGAACGGAGCTCTGGGGCCAACGTCCTGACTTTC. This encodes CASSLRYERSSGANVLTF.

Concerning this clone itself: The same CDR3 arises from other DNA sequences in this sample as well. The chain combines TRBV15 with TRBJ2-6; weak D call: TRBD2 (6 bases). CDR3 length: 15 residues. V was pared by 5 bases and J by 0 bases, with 8 bases between. Germline loops: CDR1 LNHNV, CDR2 YYDKDF (reference sequence). CDR3: CATSRRDSGANVLTF. The CDR3 DNA is TGTGCCACCAGCCGGAGGGACTCTGGGGCCAACGTCCTGACTTTC.

This rearrangement joins TRBV19 to TRBJ2-1; D perhaps matches TRBD1 (5 bases). Germline V CDR1 and CDR2: LNHDA, SQIVND (reference sequence). V shed 6 bases and J shed 6 bases, with 9 bases lying between them. There are 12 residues in the CDR3. The CDR3 nucleotides read TGTGCCAGTAGAACAGGCGTCAATGAGCAGTTCTTC. Protein: CASRTGVNEQFF.

The V gene is TRBV19, the J gene TRBJ2-1; 7 positions match TRBD2. V lost 7 bases and J lost 9; bases outside the gene matches: 6. This CDR3 has 12 amino acids. The germline V gene encodes CDR1 LNHDA and CDR2 SQIVND (reference sequence). CDR3 in amino acids: CASTAGGGEQFF. The CDR3 DNA follows: TGTGCCAGTACCGCTGGGGGGGGTGAGCAGTTCTTC.

The chain links TRBV5-1 to TRBJ1-1; 11 nucleotides match TRBD1. Germline V gene lookup returns CDR1 SGHRS and CDR2 YFSETQ. With 7 bases clipped from V and 1 base from J, the junction kept 6 bases outside the gene matches. The CDR3 runs to 15 residues. The chain's CDR3 is CASGKGQGENTEAFF. In DNA form, the CDR3 reads TGCGCCAGCGGCAAGGGACAGGGGGAGAACACTGAAGCTTTCTTT.

The chain carries TRBV5-1 and TRBJ2-2; no firm D call. Germline CDR1 reads SGHRS; CDR2 reads YFSETQ. Trimming left V 0 bases short and J 6 bases short, with 12 bases between. The CDR3 runs to 15 residues. The CDR3 DNA follows: TGCGCCAGCAGCTTGGCAGGCCCCCCAGCCGGGGAGCTGTTTTTT. Its translation is CASSLAGPPAGELFF.

V gene TRBV19 combines with J gene TRBJ2-2; 7 bases are a match to TRBD2. CDR3 length: 15 residues. Germline CDR1 is LNHDA and CDR2 is SQIVND (reference sequence). Germline trimming cut 5 bases from V and 6 bases from J; bases unmatched to any gene: 9. DNA for the CDR3: TGTGCCAGTAGTCCTGGGGCGGGAGTTGCCGGGGAGCTGTTTTTT. Translating gives CASSPGAGVAGELFF.

The chain joins TRBV27 to TRBJ1-5; no clear D gene. Trimming removed 4 bases at V and 3 bases at J, with 4 bases between. Germline CDR1 and CDR2: MNHEY and SMNVEV (reference sequence). The CDR3 runs to 12 residues. In DNA, the CDR3 is TGTGCCAGCAGTTCGTACAATCAGCCCCAGCATTTT. This sequence encodes CASSSYNQPQHF.

V is TRBV7-9 and J is TRBJ2-7; 7 bases line up with TRBD1. Per the germline V gene, CDR1 is SEHNR and CDR2 is FQNEAQ (reference sequence). The CDR3 contains 16 residues. V shed 1 base and J 3 bases; nucleotides not matched to a gene: 9. This chain's CDR3 is CASSLVTAGGSYEQYF. The CDR3 DNA is TGTGCCAGCAGCTTAGTAACAGCAGGGGGTAGCTACGAGCAGTACTTC.

The V and J genes are TRBV15 and TRBJ1-1, with a tentative D call TRBD1 (5 bases). Germline values: CDR1 LNHNV, CDR2 YYDKDF (reference sequence). With 0 bases removed from V and 1 base from J, the gap between germline ends came to 12 bases. The CDR3 sequence is 16 residues long. DNA for the CDR3: TGTGCCACCAGCAGAGAGGCAGGGCCTACGAACACTGAAGCTTTCTTT. This encodes CATSREAGPTNTEAFF.

The V call is TRBV5-4, the J call TRBJ2-4, with 9 bases matching TRBD1. The CDR3 length is 14 residues. Germline CDR1 reads SGHNT; CDR2 reads YYREEE (reference sequence). The V and J ends lost 0 bases and 6 bases, in that order; junction bases with no gene match: 1. The CDR3 region has the DNA TGTGCCAGCAGCTTGGAACAGGGGGCAAACATTCAGTACTTC. Residues: CASSLEQGANIQYF.

The rearrangement uses TRBV5-1 and TRBJ2-7; TRBD2 agrees at 10 bases. The J segment lost 1 base and the V segment lost 0 bases, leaving 10 bases of the junction unmatched. Per germline, CDR1 SGHRS and CDR2 YFSETQ. The CDR3 spans 18 residues. CDR3 DNA sequence: TGCGCCAGCAGCTTGGGAGCGGGAGGGCCCTCTTTGTCCTACGAGCAGTACTTC. It translates to CASSLGAGGPSLSYEQYF. The full variable domain, its missing parts supplied by reference TRBV5-1 and TRBJ2-7, is KAGVTQTPRYLIKTRGQQVTLSCSPISGHRSVSWYQQTPGQGLQFLFEYFSETQRNKGNFPGRFSGRQFSNSRSEMNVSTLELGDSALYLCASSLGAGGPSLSYEQYFGPGTRLTVT.

This sequence joins TRBV7-2 and TRBJ1-3; D might be TRBD1 (6 bases). This CDR3 has 16 residues. CDR1 and CDR2 (germline): SGHTA, FQGNSA. Trimming removed 0 bases from V and 4 bases from J, with 13 bases in between. The CDR3 region is CASSLAGGTSGNTIYF. CDR3 DNA sequence: TGTGCCAGCAGCTTAGCGGGTGGGACATCCGGAAACACCATATATTTT.